Following are 14 T cell receptor beta chains from one sample sequenced in a study of cytomegalovirus exposure and HLA in healthy donors. PCR involved 60 Vbeta and 13 Jbeta primers. Some clones are missing from TCRdb's copy, which holds only in-frame ones; the method was immunoSEQ multiplex PCR. The sample records roughly 76,000 clones, about nine tenths being singletons. Sequencing used PBMCs. All receptors come from a woman in her twenties or thirties in good health and CMV-seronegative.

This chain joins TRBV6-6 and TRBJ1-2, with D maybe TRBD1 (6 bases). Trimming removed 6 bases from V and 8 bases from J, with 19 bases in between. The CDR3 runs 14 residues. Germline lookup yields CDR1 MNHNY and CDR2 SVGAGI (reference sequence). The CDR3 loop reads CASSPFPGGGGYTF. Written as DNA, the CDR3 is TGTGCCAGCAGCCCATTCCCGGGCGGGGGCGGCTACACCTTC.

This rearrangement joins TRBV6-1 to TRBJ2-5; possibly TRBD1 for D (5 bases). The germline gives CDR1 MNHNS, CDR2 SASEGT. The CDR3 totals 13 residues. V lost 6 bases to trimming and J lost 5 bases, with 13 bases between them. CDR3 DNA sequence: TGTGCCAGCAGGGCAAGGGGTGTGGAGACCCAGTACTTC. Protein: CASRARGVETQYF.

The chain is built from TRBV6-4 and TRBJ2-2, with 11 bases matching TRBD2. Germline CDR1 MRHNA, CDR2 SNTAGT. Trimming cost V 5 bases and J 6 bases; bases outside gene matches: 8. CDR3 size: 16 residues. The CDR3 nucleotides are TGTGCCAGCAGTCTGACTAGCGGGAATGGTCCCGGGGAGCTGTTTTTT. Translation: CASSLTSGNGPGELFF.

This rearrangement joins TRBV7-8 to TRBJ2-2, with 10 bases identical to TRBD2. The CDR3 spans 18 residues. Germline trimming cut 6 bases from V and 3 bases from J; bases unmatched to any gene: 13. The germline V gene has CDR1 SGHVS and CDR2 FQNEAQ. The CDR3 loop reads CASSSSGRAYGDTGELFF. The CDR3 DNA is TGTGCCAGCAGTTCAAGCGGGAGGGCCTATGGTGACACCGGGGAGCTGTTTTTT.

The rearrangement joins TRBV6-1 to TRBJ2-5, with 12 bases that match TRBD2. V was pared by 6 bases and J by 9 bases, with 11 bases of the junction left unmatched. Germline-derived CDR1 and CDR2 are MNHNS and SASEGT. This CDR3 is 15 amino acids long. The CDR3 DNA is TGTGCCAGCAGGACACTAGCGGGAGGAACGACGGCCCAGTACTTC. It encodes CASRTLAGGTTAQYF.

V and J are TRBV30 and TRBJ1-2, with 7 bases lining up with TRBD1. Germline V gene sequence: CDR1 GTSNPN, CDR2 SVGIG (reference sequence). J gave up 6 bases and V 5 bases, and 6 bases lay outside the gene matches. This CDR3 is 12 amino acids long. DNA of the CDR3: TGTGCCTGGGGCCGGGACAGCCATGGCTACACCTTC. It specifies CAWGRDSHGYTF.

This clone was recorded a few times. This chain joins TRBV7-3 and TRBJ1-3; D gene unclear. V dropped 5 bases and J dropped 9 bases, with 20 bases sitting between them. The CDR3 has 15 amino acids. Germline V gene data show CDR1 as SGHTA and CDR2 as FQGTGA. The CDR3 DNA reads as TGTGCCAGCAGCCCCTTGACGACCCTTGGGAGCACCATATATTTT. The encoded protein is CASSPLTTLGSTIYF.

The chain is built from TRBV27 and TRBJ1-5, with 8 bases identical to TRBD1. Per the germline V gene, CDR1 is MNHEY and CDR2 is SMNVEV (reference sequence). CDR3 size: 14 residues. V shed 9 bases, J shed 4 bases, and the junction held 8 bases outside the gene matches. This CDR3 reads CASRQGNGNQPQHF. The CDR3, as DNA: TGTGCCAGTAGACAGGGGAATGGGAATCAGCCCCAGCATTTT.

The V and J genes are TRBV6-5 and TRBJ1-1, with D perhaps TRBD1 (5 bases). The CDR3 consists of 15 residues. Trimming stripped 7 bases from V and 0 bases from J, with 15 bases between. Germline V lookup: CDR1 MNHEY, CDR2 SVGAGI. The CDR3 region has the DNA TGTGCCAGCACCAACGGTGACAGCTTGAACACTGAAGCTTTCTTT. Translated, it gives CASTNGDSLNTEAFF.

V is TRBV2 and J is TRBJ1-6; 9 bases line up with TRBD1. V lost 6 bases to trimming and J lost 5 bases; unmatched junction nucleotides: 5. Germline loops: CDR1 SNHLY, CDR2 FYNNEI. The CDR3 covers 15 residues. CDR3 DNA sequence: TGTGCCAGCAGCCCCTGGACAGGGGATAATTCACCCCTCCACTTT. This translates into CASSPWTGDNSPLHF.

This chain uses TRBV30 with TRBJ1-3; D is unclear. V lost 0 bases and J lost 3, with 6 bases in between. The CDR3 has 13 residues. The V gene's germline CDR1 is GTSNPN and CDR2 SVGIG (reference sequence). CDR3 DNA: TGTGCCTGGAGTGTATCCGTTGGAAACACCATATATTTT. It is translated as CAWSVSVGNTIYF.

V gene TRBV19 combines with J gene TRBJ2-3, with D possibly matching TRBD1 (5 bases). Between the trimmed V and J ends, which lost 3 bases and 0 bases, there was a span of 10 bases. Germline values: CDR1 LNHDA, CDR2 SQIVND (reference sequence). The CDR3 sequence is 15 residues long. The CDR3 protein is CASSIPTGSTDTQYF. Here the CDR3 DNA reads TGTGCCAGTAGTATCCCCACAGGTAGCACAGATACGCAGTATTTT.

The chain joins TRBV7-2 to TRBJ2-3; TRBD2 aligns across 14 bases. CDR1 and CDR2 from the germline V gene are SGHTA and FQGNSA. V was pared by 4 bases and J by 8 bases, with 8 bases of the junction left unmatched. CDR3 length: 16 residues. This CDR3 reads CASSWRLAGGRRTQYF. CDR3 nucleotides: TGTGCCAGCAGCTGGAGACTAGCGGGAGGGCGGCGTACGCAGTATTTT.

This clone came up once. The J gene is TRBJ1-2, the V gene TRBV10-3; tentatively, D is TRBD1 (6 bases). The germline V gene has CDR1 ENHRY and CDR2 SYGVKD. V was clipped by 7 bases and J by 8 bases, with 17 bases between them. The CDR3 is made up of 13 amino acids. The CDR3 bases are TGTGCCATCAATACTCAGGGGACGGACGGCTACACCTTC. This translates into CAINTQGTDGYTF.